The 20 T cell receptor beta chains reported below all come from one sample, sequenced in a study of T-cell reconstitution after alpha-beta-depleted transplantation in children. The TCRbeta library incorporated unique molecular identifiers. Each CDR3 protein is one row after TCRdb ran MiXCR on the PCR reads. In the table there are about 640,000 distinct CDR3 sequences, over 15% of which are singletons. Sequenced here: PBMCs from the stem cell graft donor, sampled from the stem cell graft. These receptors were taken from a human donor who donated a stem cell graft to a child with acute myeloid leukemia.

The chain has TRBV15 and TRBJ2-3, with D possibly TRBD1 on 5 matching bases. Trimming cost V 4 bases and J 6 bases, with 5 bases left between them. CDR3 size: 11 residues. Germline V lookup: CDR1 LNHNV, CDR2 YYDKDF (reference sequence). The CDR3 sequence is CATSTGDTQYF. The CDR3 nucleotides are TGTGCCACCAGCACAGGGGATACGCAGTATTTT.

This clonotype was counted only a few times. This sequence joins TRBV2 and TRBJ1-5; 7 bases line up with TRBD1. Germline assignment: CDR1 SNHLY and CDR2 FYNNEI. The CDR3 loop spans 14 amino acids. V gave up 3 bases and J gave up 6 bases; unmatched junction bases: 5. CDR3 amino acids: CASSDGAGGQPQHF. In DNA, the CDR3 is TGTGCCAGCAGTGACGGGGCAGGGGGTCAGCCCCAGCATTTT. The whole variable domain, filled in from reference TRBV2 and TRBJ1-5, reads EPEVTQTPSHQVTQMGQEVILRCVPISNHLYFYWYRQILGQKVEFLVSFYNNEISEKSEIFDDQFSVERPDGSNFTLKIRSTKLEDSAMYFCASSDGAGGQPQHFGDGTRLSIL.

This clonotype has ten or more counts. V is TRBV7-2 and J is TRBJ2-3; 8 positions agree with TRBD1. Losses at the gene ends were 3 bases for V and 6 bases for J; bases not matched to a gene: 5. Germline V gives CDR1 SGHTA, CDR2 FQGNSA. The CDR3 spans 14 residues. The CDR3 nucleotides are TGTGCCAGCAGCTTGGACAGGGTAGGGGATACGCAGTATTTT. Translating gives CASSLDRVGDTQYF.

This clonotype was counted ten times or more. The rearrangement uses TRBV28 and TRBJ2-7; 7 positions agree with TRBD1. With V trimmed by 5 bases and J by 3 bases, 10 bases remained unmatched. CDR1 and CDR2 from the germline V gene are MDHEN and SYDVKM. There are 15 residues in the CDR3. The CDR3 region is CASSVGQSHDYEQYV. In nucleotides, the CDR3 is TGTGCCAGCAGTGTGGGACAGTCTCATGACTACGAGCAGTACGTC.

The table lists this clonotype with many counts. The V and J genes are TRBV29-1 and TRBJ1-1; unclear D gene. Trimming left V 4 bases short and J 4 bases short, with 13 bases between. Germline V CDR1 and CDR2: SQVTM, ANQGSEA. The CDR3 consists of 13 residues. The DNA of the CDR3 is TGCAGCGTTGGGGAGCCCCGGGGCACTGAAGCTTTCTTT. This translates into CSVGEPRGTEAFF. The full variable domain, completed using reference TRBV29-1 and TRBJ1-1, is SAVISQKPSRDICQRGTSLTIQCQVDSQVTMMFWYRQQPGQSLTLIATANQGSEATYESGFVIDKFPISRPNLTFSTLTVSNMSPEDSSIYLCSVGEPRGTEAFFGQGTRLTVV.

The rearrangement uses TRBV12-3 or TRBV12-4 and TRBJ2-3; D is unresolved. Trimming pared 3 bases from V and 5 bases from J, leaving 9 bases between. The CDR3 sequence is 13 residues long. The CDR3 spells CASSFTRVDTQYF. The CDR3 coding sequence is TGTGCCAGCAGTTTTACAAGGGTAGATACGCAGTATTTT.

This clonotype showed up just a few times. The CDR3, as DNA: TGTGCCAGCAGAATGACAGCGGCTAGCACAGATACGCAGTATTTT. It is translated as CASRMTAASTDTQYF. J is TRBJ2-3 and V is TRBV7-2; D tentatively reads TRBD1 or TRBD2 (5 bases each). The CDR3 loop spans 15 amino acids. With 6 bases removed from V and 0 bases from J, the gap between germline ends came to 13 bases. Per the germline V gene, CDR1 is SGHTA and CDR2 is FQGNSA. Variable domain in full (rest from reference TRBV7-2 and TRBJ2-3): GAGVSQSPSNKVTEKGKDVELRCDPISGHTALYWYRQSLGQGLEFLIYFQGNSAPDKSGLPSDRFSAERTGGSVSTLTIQRTQQEDSAVYLCASRMTAASTDTQYFGPGTRLTVL.

This clonotype occurred a few times. V is TRBV4-3 and J is TRBJ1-1, with 8 bases identical to TRBD1. This CDR3 is 15 amino acids long. Germline trimming cut 5 bases from V and 1 base from J; bases unmatched to any gene: 6. Germline loops: CDR1 LGHNA, CDR2 YSLEER. The CDR3 sequence: CASSSQGTGNTEAFF. The DNA of the CDR3 is TGCGCCAGCAGCTCCCAAGGGACAGGGAACACTGAAGCTTTCTTT.

V gene TRBV7-2 combines with J gene TRBJ2-7, with a weak D call TRBD1 (6 bases). The CDR3 covers 15 residues. CDR1 is SGHTA and CDR2 is FQGNSA in the germline V gene. V was pared by 4 bases and J by 2 bases, with 15 bases between. The DNA for the CDR3 is TGTGCCAGCAGCTCCGAAACCGGGACAACCTACGAGCAGTACTTC. As protein: CASSSETGTTYEQYF.

This clonotype was counted ten times or more. The J gene is TRBJ1-4, the V gene TRBV10-2, with D perhaps TRBD1 (5 bases). Germline loops: CDR1 WSHSY, CDR2 SAAADI. The CDR3 runs 15 residues. V was shortened by 7 bases and J by 2 bases, with 14 bases between the two germline ends. In nucleotides, the CDR3 is TGCGCCAGCACTCTGCAGGGACGGACTAATGAAAAACTGTTTTTT. It encodes CASTLQGRTNEKLFF.

This clonotype was counted ten times or more. V gene TRBV20-1 combines with J gene TRBJ1-4; no firm D call. The CDR3 has 12 residues. The germline V gene encodes CDR1 DFQATT and CDR2 SNEGSKA (reference sequence). The CDR3 DNA is TGCTCAGTAGTTGCAACTAATGAAAAACTGTTTTTT. Its protein is CSVVATNEKLFF.

V usage is TRBV5-1 and J usage is TRBJ2-3; no reliable D call. V lost 2 bases to trimming and J lost 4 bases, with 11 bases between them. Germline V CDR1 and CDR2: SGHRS, YFSETQ. This CDR3 has 14 residues. CDR3 coding DNA: TGCGCCAGCAGCTTCCCCTTGGGCTCAGATACGCAGTATTTT. It yields the protein CASSFPLGSDTQYF.

CDR3 sequence reads: CASSMDLQETQYF. CDR3 nucleotides: TGTGCCAGCAGCATGGACCTTCAAGAGACCCAGTACTTC. The chain employs TRBV7-9 and TRBJ2-5; no reliable D call. The CDR3 consists of 13 residues. Germline V gene sequence: CDR1 SEHNR, CDR2 FQNEAQ (reference sequence). V dropped 5 bases and J dropped 2 bases, with 9 bases sitting between them.

The chain couples TRBV6-4 to TRBJ2-3; D is perhaps TRBD2 (5 bases). V was trimmed by 4 bases and J by 3 bases, leaving 8 bases between them. The CDR3 covers 13 residues. Germline values: CDR1 MRHNA, CDR2 SNTAGT. CDR3 sequence: CASSGEGTDTQYF. The CDR3 DNA follows: TGTGCCAGCAGTGGAGAGGGAACAGATACGCAGTATTTT.

The V call is TRBV7-6, the J call TRBJ1-1; D perhaps matches TRBD1 (6 bases). CDR3 size: 16 residues. CDR1 and CDR2 from the germline V gene are SGHVS and FNYEAQ. V lost 4 bases, J lost 0 bases, and 15 bases lay in between. This CDR3 reads CASSSIRTAMNTEAFF. In nucleotides, the CDR3 is TGTGCCAGCAGCTCCATTCGGACAGCCATGAACACTGAAGCTTTCTTT.

This clonotype was recorded many times. The CDR3 DNA sequence: TGTGCCAGCAGCGCCACGGGCACCTTACTCTACGAGCAGTACGTC. Residues: CASSATGTLLYEQYV. The V call is TRBV11-2, the J call TRBJ2-7; D gene ambiguous. This CDR3 has 15 amino acids. Germline lookup yields CDR1 SGHAT and CDR2 FQNNGV. The V end lost 5 bases, the J end lost 3 bases, and 17 bases lay between the germline ends.

Ten or more counts support this clonotype. The V and J genes are TRBV20-1 and TRBJ2-3, with 10 bases that match TRBD1. The CDR3 covers 15 residues. Trimming removed 3 bases from V and 5 bases from J; junction bases left unmatched: 8. Germline values: CDR1 DFQATT, CDR2 SNEGSKA (reference sequence). The CDR3 loop is CSASAGQGDVDTQYF. The CDR3 DNA reads as TGCAGTGCTAGCGCAGGACAGGGGGACGTAGATACGCAGTATTTT.

This clonotype was seen at least ten times. The chain recombines TRBV5-4 with TRBJ2-7; possibly TRBD1 for D (5 bases). The V end lost 2 bases, the J end lost 6 bases, and 12 bases lay between the germline ends. CDR3 length equals 13 residues. The germline CDR1 and CDR2 sequences are SGHNT and YYREEE (reference sequence). CDR3 nucleotide sequence: TGTGCCAGCAGCTTCCAGGGTCTCGCCGAGCAGTACTTC. Its protein product is CASSFQGLAEQYF. The full variable domain, with the rest looked up from reference TRBV5-4 and TRBJ2-7, is ETGVTQSPTHLIKTRGQQVTLRCSSQSGHNTVSWYQQALGQGPQFIFQYYREEENGRGNFPPRFSGLQFPNYSSELNVNALELDDSALYLCASSFQGLAEQYFGPGTRLTVT.

This rearrangement joins TRBV12-3 or TRBV12-4 to TRBJ1-4; a weak D match, TRBD1 (5 bases). With 6 bases removed from V and 0 bases from J, the gap between germline ends came to 23 bases. The CDR3 sequence is 19 residues long. The CDR3: CASSPILDGALATNEKLFF. CDR3 in DNA: TGTGCCAGCAGCCCAATTCTTGACGGGGCCCTTGCAACTAATGAAAAACTGTTTTTT.

This clonotype was seen many times. The rearrangement uses TRBV10-3 and TRBJ1-1; D gene unclear. The CDR3 length is 14 residues. V lost 0 bases, J lost 0 bases, and 5 bases lay in between. CDR1 is ENHRY, CDR2 SYGVKD, per germline. CDR3 coding DNA: TGTGCCATCAGTGAGTCTGGTATGAACACTGAAGCTTTCTTT. It translates to CAISESGMNTEAFF.